This TCR beta chain was documented in a study of early T cells in non-severe SARS-CoV-2 infection. This clonotype was counted only a few times. The TCR library protocol attached unique molecular identifiers to the individual cDNA molecules. TCRdb recomputed calls from the 5' RACE reads with MiXCR, one row per CDR3 protein. Here the sample spans around 61,000 distinct CDR3 sequences, about 12% being singletons. Germline V gene sequence: CDR1 LGHDT, CDR2 YNNKEL (reference sequence). The CDR3 spans 14 residues. The V and J ends lost 0 bases and 4 bases respectively, with 9 bases between them. The rearrangement joins TRBV3-1 to TRBJ2-5; perhaps TRBD2 as D (6 bases). Sequences were obtained from whole blood. The origin of this receptor is an adult who was a healthcare worker with PCR-confirmed SARS-CoV-2 infection or an uninfected control (not recorded which). The DNA for the CDR3 is TGTGCCAGCAGCCAAGATACGGGGGTAGAGACCCAGTACTTC. Translated: CASSQDTGVETQYF.